This T cell receptor beta chain was captured in a study of early T cells in non-severe SARS-CoV-2 infection. Study-level information: Sequencing input comprised bulk RNA from unsorted whole blood; chain pairing was not available.

Overall study results and limits: Private and CD4 specificities were missed by VDJdb matching, which favored anti-spike CD8 responses.

This clonotype was detected many times. Its target is unknown. This CDR3 has 13 amino acids. Germline CDR1 reads DFQATT; CDR2 reads SNEGSKA (reference sequence). V was trimmed by 6 bases and J by 5 bases, leaving 13 bases between them. The library protocol tagged individual cDNA molecules with unique molecular identifiers. TCRdb ran MiXCR on the 5' RACE reads and lists one entry per CDR3 protein. The sample lists some 96,000 distinct CDR3 sequences, 9.5% to 11% occurring once. The chain is built from TRBV20-1 and TRBJ2-2; TRBD1 might be the D (5 bases). This sequence originates from an adult who was a healthcare worker with PCR-confirmed SARS-CoV-2 infection or an uninfected control (not recorded which). The sequencing used whole blood, collected at baseline. The chain's CDR3 is CSAGGARTGELFF. The CDR3 nucleotides read TGCAGTGCGGGTGGGGCAAGAACCGGGGAGCTGTTTTTT.